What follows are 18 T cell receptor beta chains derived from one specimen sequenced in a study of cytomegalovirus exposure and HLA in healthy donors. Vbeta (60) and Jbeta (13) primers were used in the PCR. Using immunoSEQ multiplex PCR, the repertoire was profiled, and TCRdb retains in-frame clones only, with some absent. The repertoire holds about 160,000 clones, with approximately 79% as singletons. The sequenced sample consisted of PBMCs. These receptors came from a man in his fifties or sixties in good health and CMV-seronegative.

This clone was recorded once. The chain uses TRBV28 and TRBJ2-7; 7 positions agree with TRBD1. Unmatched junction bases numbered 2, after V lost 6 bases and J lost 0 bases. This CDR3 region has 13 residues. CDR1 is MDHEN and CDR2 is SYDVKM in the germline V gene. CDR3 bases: TGTGCCAGCAGCTGGGACAGCTCCTACGAGCAGTACTTC. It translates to CASSWDSSYEQYF.

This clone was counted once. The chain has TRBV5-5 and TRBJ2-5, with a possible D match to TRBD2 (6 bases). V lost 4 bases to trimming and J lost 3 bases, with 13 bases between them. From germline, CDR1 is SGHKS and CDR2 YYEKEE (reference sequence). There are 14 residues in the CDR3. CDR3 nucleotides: TGTGCCAGCAGCACCCTTTGGGGGGAAGAGACCCAGTACTTC. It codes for CASSTLWGEETQYF.

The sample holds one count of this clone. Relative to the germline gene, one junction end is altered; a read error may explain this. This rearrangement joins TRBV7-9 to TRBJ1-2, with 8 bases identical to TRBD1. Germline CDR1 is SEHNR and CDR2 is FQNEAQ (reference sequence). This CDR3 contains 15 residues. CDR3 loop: CSSSLGSRGRSGYTF. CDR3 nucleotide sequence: TGTTCCAGCAGCTTAGGGTCCAGGGGGCGTAGTGGCTACACCTTC. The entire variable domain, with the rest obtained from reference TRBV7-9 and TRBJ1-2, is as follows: DTGVSQNPRHKITKRGQNVTFRCDPISEHNRLYWYRQTLGQGPEFLTYFQNEAQLEKSRLLSDRFSAERPKGSFSTLEIQRTEQGDSAMYLCSSSLGSRGRSGYTFGSGTRLTVV.

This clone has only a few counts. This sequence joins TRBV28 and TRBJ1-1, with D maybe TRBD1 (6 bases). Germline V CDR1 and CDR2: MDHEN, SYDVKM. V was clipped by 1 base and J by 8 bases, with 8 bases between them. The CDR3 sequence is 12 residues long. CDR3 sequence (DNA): TGTGCCAGCAGTTTATATGACAGGGAAGCTTTCTTT. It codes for CASSLYDREAFF.

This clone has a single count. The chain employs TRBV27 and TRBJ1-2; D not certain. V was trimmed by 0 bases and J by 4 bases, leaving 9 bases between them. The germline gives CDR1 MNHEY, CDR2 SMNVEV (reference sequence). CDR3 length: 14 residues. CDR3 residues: CASSLSGEGYGYTF. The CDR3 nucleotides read TGTGCCAGCAGTTTATCCGGGGAGGGCTATGGCTACACCTTC.

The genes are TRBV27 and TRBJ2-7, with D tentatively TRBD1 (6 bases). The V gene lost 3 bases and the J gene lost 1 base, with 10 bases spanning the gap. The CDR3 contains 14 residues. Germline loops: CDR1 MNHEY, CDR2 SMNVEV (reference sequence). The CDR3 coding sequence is TGTGCCAGCAGTTTTAGGCAGGGGTCCTACGAGCAGTACTTC. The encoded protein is CASSFRQGSYEQYF.

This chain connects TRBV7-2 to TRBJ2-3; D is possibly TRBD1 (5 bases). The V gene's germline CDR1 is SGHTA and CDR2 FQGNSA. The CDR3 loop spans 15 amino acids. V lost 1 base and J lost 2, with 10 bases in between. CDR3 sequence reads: CASSLDAGHTDTQYF. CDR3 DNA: TGTGCCAGCAGCTTAGATGCAGGGCACACAGATACGCAGTATTTT.

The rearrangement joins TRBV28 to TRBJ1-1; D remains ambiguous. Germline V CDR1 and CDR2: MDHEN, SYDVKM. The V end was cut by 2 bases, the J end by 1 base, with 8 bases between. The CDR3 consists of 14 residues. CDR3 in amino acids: CASSLLQWNTEAFF. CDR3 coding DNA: TGTGCCAGCAGTTTACTCCAGTGGAACACTGAAGCTTTCTTT.

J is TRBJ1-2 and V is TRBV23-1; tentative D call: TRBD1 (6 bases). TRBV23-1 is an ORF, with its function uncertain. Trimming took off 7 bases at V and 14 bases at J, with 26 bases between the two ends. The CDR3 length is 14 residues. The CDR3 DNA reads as TGCGCCAGCAAGCACCCCAGGGGAGGGGATTTGAGGACCTTC. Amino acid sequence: CASKHPRGGDLRTF.

As DNA, the CDR3 is TGTGCCTGGAGTGGGGAAACAGGGGGTCCTCGTGGCACAGATACGCAGTATTTT. Residues: CAWSGETGGPRGTDTQYF. V usage is TRBV30 and J usage is TRBJ2-3; 8 nucleotides line up with TRBD1. The CDR3 loop spans 18 amino acids. With 1 base clipped from V and 1 base from J, the junction kept 13 bases outside the gene matches. Looked up from germline, CDR1 is GTSNPN and CDR2 is SVGIG (reference sequence).

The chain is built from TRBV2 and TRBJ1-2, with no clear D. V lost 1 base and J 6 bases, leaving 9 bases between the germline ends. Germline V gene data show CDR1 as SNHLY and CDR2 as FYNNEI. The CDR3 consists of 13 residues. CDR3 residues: CASSEGQVHGYTF. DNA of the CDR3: TGTGCCAGCAGTGAAGGGCAGGTTCATGGCTACACCTTC.

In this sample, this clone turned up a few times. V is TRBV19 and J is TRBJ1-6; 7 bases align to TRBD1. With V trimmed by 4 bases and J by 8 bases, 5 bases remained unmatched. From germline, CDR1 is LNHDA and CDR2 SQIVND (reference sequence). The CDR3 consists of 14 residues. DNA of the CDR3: TGTGCCAGTAGTAGAGGGGGCGGCGATTCACCCCTCCACTTT. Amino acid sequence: CASSRGGGDSPLHF.

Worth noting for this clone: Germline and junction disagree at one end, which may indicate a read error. CDR3 protein: CASSKTGANVLTF. In DNA form, the CDR3 reads TGTGCCAGCAGCAAGACTGGGGCAAACGTCCTGACTTTC. This chain links TRBV7-3 with TRBJ2-6, with a possible D match to TRBD1 (5 bases). The V gene's germline CDR1 is SGHTA and CDR2 FQGTGA. The CDR3 runs to 13 residues.

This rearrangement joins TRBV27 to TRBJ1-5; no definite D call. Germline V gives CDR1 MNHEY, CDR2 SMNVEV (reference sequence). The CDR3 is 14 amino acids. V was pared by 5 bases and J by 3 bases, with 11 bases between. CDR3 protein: CASSPRSANQPQHF. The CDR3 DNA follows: TGTGCCAGCAGTCCCAGGTCGGCCAATCAGCCCCAGCATTTT.

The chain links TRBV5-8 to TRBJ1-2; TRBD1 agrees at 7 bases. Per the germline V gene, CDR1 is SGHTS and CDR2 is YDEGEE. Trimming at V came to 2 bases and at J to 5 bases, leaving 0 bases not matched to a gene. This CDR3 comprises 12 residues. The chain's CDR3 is CASSLQGYGYTF. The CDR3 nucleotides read TGTGCCAGCAGCTTACAGGGGTATGGCTACACCTTC.

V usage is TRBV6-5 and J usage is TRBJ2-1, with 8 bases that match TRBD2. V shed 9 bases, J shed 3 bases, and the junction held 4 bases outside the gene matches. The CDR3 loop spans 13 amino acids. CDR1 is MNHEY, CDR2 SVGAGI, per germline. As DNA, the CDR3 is TGTGCCAGTAGCGGGGATCACTACAATGAGCAGTTCTTC. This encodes CASSGDHYNEQFF.

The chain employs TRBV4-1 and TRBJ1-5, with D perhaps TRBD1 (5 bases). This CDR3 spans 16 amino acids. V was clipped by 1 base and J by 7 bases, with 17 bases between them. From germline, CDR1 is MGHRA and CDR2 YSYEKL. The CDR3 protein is CASSQGVSRAVQPQHF. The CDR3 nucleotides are TGCGCCAGCAGCCAAGGGGTAAGCAGGGCGGTACAGCCCCAGCATTTT.

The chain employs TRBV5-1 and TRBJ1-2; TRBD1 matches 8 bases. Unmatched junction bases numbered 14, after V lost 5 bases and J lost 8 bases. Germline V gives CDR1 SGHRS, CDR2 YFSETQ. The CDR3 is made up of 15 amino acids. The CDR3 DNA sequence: TGCGCCAGCAGTCAGGGGGCCGGGACAGGAGGGGGCTACACCTTC. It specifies CASSQGAGTGGGYTF.